The 30 T cell receptor beta chains presented below share a single source sample, sequenced in a study of CD8 T cells in Susac syndrome. Reverse transcription of roughly 0.45 to 1 ug RNA was carried out with random hexamers. TCRdb called the immunoSEQ multiplex PCR reads again in MiXCR, with one record for every CDR3 protein. The table includes approximately 120,000 distinct CDR3 sequences, around 94% detected once. The sequenced material came from CD4+ T cells from PBMCs. These receptors were collected from a human donor in good health.

This rearrangement joins TRBV4-1 to TRBJ2-6; a weak D match, TRBD1 (6 bases). V was trimmed by 1 base and J by 0 bases, leaving 19 bases between them. From germline, CDR1 is MGHRA and CDR2 YSYEKL. The CDR3 totals 20 residues. As DNA, the CDR3 is TGCGCCAGCAGCCAAGGGCTGGCAGGGGCCAGACGCTCTGGGGCCAACGTCCTGACTTTC. Residues: CASSQGLAGARRSGANVLTF.

The rearrangement links TRBV2 to TRBJ1-2; a possible D gene is TRBD1 (5 bases). CDR3 length: 13 residues. V shed 5 bases and J shed 5 bases, with 12 bases lying between them. CDR1 is SNHLY, CDR2 FYNNEI, per germline. The CDR3 loop is CASSPGPRYGYTF. For the CDR3, the DNA is TGTGCCAGCAGTCCGGGGCCCAGATATGGCTACACCTTC.

The genes are TRBV6-5 and TRBJ2-7; D perhaps matches TRBD2 (5 bases). Germline CDR1 MNHEY, CDR2 SVGAGI. There are 14 residues in the CDR3. V lost 5 bases and J lost 2, with 13 bases in between. DNA of the CDR3: TGTGCCAGCAGTAGGCGGCGGGCCGCCTACGAGCAGTACTTC. Translated: CASSRRRAAYEQYF.

V gene TRBV7-2 combines with J gene TRBJ2-7; 9 bases fit TRBD1. The ends lost 3 bases at V and 5 bases at J; junction bases unmatched: 5. Germline V CDR1 and CDR2: SGHTA, FQGNSA. The CDR3 contains 14 residues. The CDR3 region has the DNA TGTGCCAGCAGCTTGGTGGGGACAGGGAACGAGCAGTACTTC. Protein sequence: CASSLVGTGNEQYF.

The J gene is TRBJ2-7, the V gene TRBV5-1, with 7 positions matching TRBD1. The CDR3 is made up of 15 amino acids. Germline V gives CDR1 SGHRS, CDR2 YFSETQ. V was pared by 3 bases and J by 0 bases, with 6 bases of the junction left unmatched. The CDR3 nucleotides read TGCGCCAGCAGCTGGGGACAGAAGAGCTCCTACGAGCAGTACTTC. Translation gives CASSWGQKSSYEQYF.

The V call is TRBV20-1, the J call TRBJ2-7, with a weak D call TRBD2 (6 bases). The V and J ends lost 5 bases and 0 bases respectively, with 14 bases between them. From germline, CDR1 is DFQATT and CDR2 SNEGSKA (reference sequence). CDR3 length: 14 amino acids. The CDR3 loop reads CSASRRGTSYEQYF. The CDR3 DNA reads TGCAGTGCTTCCCGTCGCGGGACCTCCTACGAGCAGTACTTC.

The V and J genes are TRBV7-2 and TRBJ2-1; 12 bases are a match to TRBD2. Losses at the gene ends were 6 bases for V and 8 bases for J; bases not matched to a gene: 2. Germline CDR1 SGHTA, CDR2 FQGNSA. This CDR3 comprises 13 residues. This CDR3 reads CASRGTSGYEQFF. Written as DNA, the CDR3 is TGTGCCAGCAGGGGGACTAGCGGGTATGAGCAGTTCTTC.

CDR3 sequence: CASSHRQPEAFF. Here the CDR3 DNA reads TGTGCCAGCAGCCACCGACAGCCTGAAGCTTTCTTT. The rearrangement joins TRBV6-2 or TRBV6-3 to TRBJ1-1, with D tentatively TRBD1 (5 bases). The CDR3 is 12 residues long. Trimming removed 6 bases from V and 6 bases from J, with 11 bases in between. Germline V gene data show CDR1 as MNHEY and CDR2 as SVGEGT.

V gene TRBV29-1 combines with J gene TRBJ1-4; D possibly corresponds to TRBD1 (5 bases). The CDR3 length is 13 residues. Trimming shortened V by 1 base and J by 3 bases, and 6 bases separated the two germline ends. CDR1 is SQVTM, CDR2 ANQGSEA, per germline. CDR3 sequence reads: CSVEGGPNEKLFF. The CDR3 region has the DNA TGCAGCGTTGAAGGGGGACCTAATGAAAAACTGTTTTTT. The complete variable domain, with remaining parts taken from reference TRBV29-1 and TRBJ1-4, reads SAVISQKPSRDICQRGTSLTIQCQVDSQVTMMFWYRQQPGQSLTLIATANQGSEATYESGFVIDKFPISRPNLTFSTLTVSNMSPEDSSIYLCSVEGGPNEKLFFGSGTQLSVL.

This chain connects TRBV5-4 to TRBJ1-1, with D unclear. Germline V CDR1 and CDR2: SGHNT, YYREEE (reference sequence). V was pared by 2 bases and J by 0 bases, with 5 bases between. CDR3 length: 13 residues. The CDR3 region has the DNA TGTGCCAGCAGCTTAATCGTGAACACTGAAGCTTTCTTT. Its translation: CASSLIVNTEAFF.

This chain connects TRBV18 to TRBJ2-1, with 9 bases matching TRBD2. The germline gives CDR1 KGHSH, CDR2 LQKENI. Unmatched junction bases numbered 18, after V lost 3 bases and J lost 0 bases. The CDR3 runs 21 residues. The DNA for the CDR3 is TGTGCCAGCTCACCTCGACAAAACCAACGACTAGCGGAAAGCTCCTACAATGAGCAGTTCTTC. Encoded protein: CASSPRQNQRLAESSYNEQFF.

The chain links TRBV6-5 to TRBJ1-2, with 7 bases that match TRBD1. The CDR3 spans 14 residues. V was clipped by 5 bases and J by 4 bases; unmatched bases: 7. Per the germline V gene, CDR1 is MNHEY and CDR2 is SVGAGI. CDR3 loop: CASSQGGLPYGYTF. CDR3 nucleotides: TGTGCCAGCAGTCAGGGGGGGCTCCCCTATGGCTACACCTTC.

The CDR3 spells CASSQDTSYNQPQHF. The CDR3 DNA follows: TGTGCCAGCAGCCAAGATACCAGCTACAATCAGCCCCAGCATTTT. The chain links TRBV3-1 to TRBJ1-5; D call uncertain. The CDR3 contains 15 residues. V was cut by 0 bases and J by 3 bases, with 9 bases left in between. The germline gives CDR1 LGHDT, CDR2 YNNKEL (reference sequence).

V and J are TRBV29-1 and TRBJ2-7; the match to TRBD1 covers 9 bases. Trimming at V came to 7 bases and at J to 4 bases, leaving 5 bases not matched to a gene. CDR1 and CDR2 (germline): SQVTM, ANQGSEA. The CDR3 sequence is 12 residues long. CDR3 in amino acids: CSGGTGRYEQYF. The CDR3 bases are TGCAGCGGGGGGACAGGGCGGTACGAGCAGTACTTC.

A single count supports this clonotype. The chain recombines TRBV29-1 with TRBJ2-7; 8 nucleotides align to TRBD1. V lost 7 bases and J lost 3; bases outside the gene matches: 8. CDR1 SQVTM and CDR2 ANQGSEA come from the germline V gene. This CDR3 comprises 13 residues. CDR3 loop: CSATGTGDYEQYF. In nucleotides, the CDR3 is TGCAGCGCGACCGGGACAGGAGACTACGAGCAGTACTTC.

The chain is built from TRBV9 and TRBJ1-1; the match to TRBD1 covers 8 bases. CDR3 length: 14 amino acids. Germline values: CDR1 SGDLS, CDR2 YYNGEE. Losses at the gene ends were 4 bases for V and 5 bases for J; bases not matched to a gene: 7. The CDR3 nucleotides read TGTGCCAGCAGCCCCCGGACAGGGTGGACTGAAGCTTTCTTT. Its translation is CASSPRTGWTEAFF.

This clonotype was recorded once. This chain links TRBV7-9 with TRBJ2-2; D gene unclear. Germline V gene data show CDR1 as SEHNR and CDR2 as FQNEAQ (reference sequence). The CDR3 loop spans 12 amino acids. Trimming removed 2 bases at V and 6 bases at J, with 4 bases between. The CDR3: CASSLYPGELFF. The CDR3 DNA is TGTGCCAGCAGCTTATATCCCGGGGAGCTGTTTTTT.

This clonotype appeared a single time. The V gene is TRBV5-1, the J gene TRBJ2-1; weak D call: TRBD2 (6 bases). The ends were cut back, 6 bases at V and 0 bases at J, with 10 bases in the middle. The V gene's germline CDR1 is SGHRS and CDR2 YFSETQ. The CDR3 has 14 residues. The CDR3 sequence: CASTYGSSYNEQFF. CDR3 nucleotide sequence: TGCGCCAGCACCTACGGGAGCTCCTACAATGAGCAGTTCTTC.

In its sample, this clonotype was seen once. The gene calls are TRBV10-2 and TRBJ2-2, with a tentative D call TRBD2 (5 bases). The CDR3 sequence is 14 residues long. Germline V gene sequence: CDR1 WSHSY, CDR2 SAAADI. V lost 5 bases and J 2 bases, leaving 9 bases between the germline ends. The CDR3 sequence: CASSFPGNTGELFF. CDR3 nucleotides: TGCGCCAGCAGTTTCCCGGGAAACACCGGGGAGCTGTTTTTT.

The V call is TRBV2, the J call TRBJ1-3, with 9 bases aligning to TRBD1. Trimming removed 5 bases from V and 4 bases from J; junction bases left unmatched: 9. The CDR3 has 16 amino acids. Germline values: CDR1 SNHLY, CDR2 FYNNEI. This CDR3 reads CASSPLTGTGGNTIYF. CDR3 in DNA: TGTGCCAGCAGTCCGTTGACCGGGACAGGGGGAAACACCATATATTTT.

The chain couples TRBV29-1 to TRBJ2-1, with a weak D call TRBD2 (5 bases). This CDR3 is built from 14 residues. The ends were cut back, 8 bases at V and 0 bases at J, with 14 bases in the middle. Germline V CDR1 and CDR2: SQVTM, ANQGSEA. This CDR3 reads CSHRLRGSYNEQFF. The CDR3 region has the DNA TGCAGCCACCGACTCCGGGGCTCCTACAATGAGCAGTTCTTC.

The chain has TRBV18 and TRBJ2-1; D is ambiguous. Germline values: CDR1 KGHSH, CDR2 LQKENI. V gave up 3 bases and J gave up 8 bases, with 17 bases separating them. CDR3 length equals 15 residues. CDR3 region: CASSPPDSSLHEQFF. The CDR3 nucleotides are TGTGCCAGCTCACCCCCGGATTCCAGTTTACATGAGCAGTTCTTC.

The table lists this clonotype with a count of one. The J gene is TRBJ1-1, the V gene TRBV18; D is unresolved. Germline assignment: CDR1 KGHSH and CDR2 LQKENI. The CDR3 loop spans 12 amino acids. V was clipped by 6 bases and J by 8 bases, with 13 bases between them. The CDR3 is CASSRSRVEAFF. CDR3 DNA: TGTGCCAGCTCCCGTTCGAGGGTCGAAGCTTTCTTT.

This clonotype appeared once. The J gene is TRBJ2-7, the V gene TRBV20-1; 8 bases line up with TRBD2. Losses at the gene ends were 4 bases for V and 2 bases for J; bases not matched to a gene: 7. Germline CDR1 is DFQATT and CDR2 is SNEGSKA (reference sequence). This CDR3 contains 14 residues. The CDR3 reads CSATTGGGTYEQYF. In DNA, the CDR3 is TGCAGTGCTACGACGGGCGGGGGGACCTACGAGCAGTACTTC.

This rearrangement joins TRBV20-1 to TRBJ1-5; no clear D gene. V lost 5 bases to trimming and J lost 3 bases, with 11 bases between them. Germline values: CDR1 DFQATT, CDR2 SNEGSKA (reference sequence). CDR3 length: 13 residues. This chain's CDR3 is CSAGREFNQPQHF. CDR3 nucleotides: TGCAGTGCTGGCCGGGAGTTCAATCAGCCCCAGCATTTT.

The V call is TRBV20-1, the J call TRBJ2-3; 8 nucleotides line up with TRBD1. Germline V gives CDR1 DFQATT, CDR2 SNEGSKA (reference sequence). CDR3 length: 13 residues. Germline trimming cut 6 bases from V and 6 bases from J; bases unmatched to any gene: 8. The CDR3 nucleotides read TGCAGTGCATCGGACAGGGTGCATGATACGCAGTATTTT. The encoded protein is CSASDRVHDTQYF.

The V call is TRBV12-5, the J call TRBJ2-2; 11 bases align to TRBD2. Germline V lookup: CDR1 LGHNT, CDR2 FRNRAP. The ends lost 2 bases at V and 0 bases at J; junction bases unmatched: 2. The CDR3 is 17 residues long. The CDR3 here is CASGLRLAGTNTGELFF. CDR3 nucleotides: TGTGCTAGTGGTTTGAGACTAGCGGGAACGAACACCGGGGAGCTGTTTTTT. Looking up the rest from reference TRBV12-5 and TRBJ2-2 gives the full variable domain: DARVTQTPRHKVTEMGQEVTMRCQPILGHNTVFWYRQTMMQGLELLAYFRNRAPLDDSGMPKDRFSAEMPDATLATLKIQPSEPRDSAVYFCASGLRLAGTNTGELFFGEGSRLTVL.

The rearrangement joins TRBV4-1 to TRBJ1-5; 8 nucleotides line up with TRBD1. Trimming took 5 bases from V and 3 from J; bases not matched to a gene: 12. Germline loops: CDR1 MGHRA, CDR2 YSYEKL. This CDR3 is built from 17 residues. The DNA for the CDR3 is TGCGCCAGCAGCACATGGGACAGGAGATTTAACAATCAGCCCCAGCATTTT. Its protein is CASSTWDRRFNNQPQHF.

The chain uses TRBV19 and TRBJ1-2; the D is unclear. Trimming removed 3 bases at V and 0 bases at J, with 5 bases between. The CDR3 covers 13 residues. Looked up from germline, CDR1 is LNHDA and CDR2 is SQIVND (reference sequence). The CDR3 protein is CASSMNSNYGYTF. The CDR3 bases are TGTGCCAGTAGTATGAACTCTAACTATGGCTACACCTTC.

This chain connects TRBV5-4 to TRBJ1-2, with D maybe TRBD1 (6 bases). Germline V gene data show CDR1 as SGHNT and CDR2 as YYREEE (reference sequence). Deletions cut 3 bases from V and 3 bases from J, with 12 bases between. The CDR3 consists of 14 residues. CDR3 in amino acids: CASSYAGADYGYTF. CDR3 in DNA: TGTGCCAGCAGCTATGCGGGGGCAGACTATGGCTACACCTTC. The entire variable domain, with the rest obtained from reference TRBV5-4 and TRBJ1-2, is as follows: ETGVTQSPTHLIKTRGQQVTLRCSSQSGHNTVSWYQQALGQGPQFIFQYYREEENGRGNFPPRFSGLQFPNYSSELNVNALELDDSALYLCASSYAGADYGYTFGSGTRLTVV.